Shown below are 2 T cell receptor beta chains from a single sample sequenced in a study of blood T cells in healthy people across ages. For the second PCR, which ran for 7 to 11 cycles, a sample-barcoded 5' primer and a J-beta primer mix were used. TCRdb recomputed calls from the 5' RACE reads with MiXCR, one row per CDR3 protein. The sample yields about 1,600,000 distinct CDR3 sequences, approximately 40% seen once. The sequenced sample was blood. Receptor source: a woman under 30 in good health.

Only one count was recorded for this clonotype. The chain has TRBV5-1 and TRBJ1-1, with D perhaps TRBD1 (5 bases). CDR1 is SGHRS, CDR2 YFSETQ, per germline. The CDR3 is 14 residues long. The CDR3 protein is CVGRGEGVNTEAFF. CDR3 DNA: TGCGTGGGGCGGGGGGAAGGAGTGAACACTGAAGCTTTCTTT. The complete variable domain, with remaining parts taken from reference TRBV5-1 and TRBJ1-1, reads KAGVTQTPRYLIKTRGQQVTLSCSPISGHRSVSWYQQTPGQGLQFLFEYFSETQRNKGNFPGRFSGRQFSNSRSEMNVSTLELGDSALYLCVGRGEGVNTEAFFGQGTRLTVV.

The chain carries TRBV10-1 and TRBJ2-1; 10 bases fit TRBD2. This CDR3 has 15 residues. V lost 10 bases, J lost 6 bases, and 12 bases stayed unmatched. Germline values: CDR1 WNHNN, CDR2 SYGVQD (reference sequence). CDR3: CATSERGGILNEQFF. CDR3 DNA: TGCGCCACTTCTGAGCGGGGGGGAATCCTCAATGAGCAGTTCTTC.